This T cell receptor beta chain was recorded in a study of metastatic and nonmetastatic thyroid tumors. Whole-study context: The comparison covered peripheral blood and tumor or nodule tissue in malignant and benign thyroid patients. Study-level results: According to reports, the diversity of TCR beta was significantly higher in malignant thyroid tumors than in benign nodules, and this held in both blood and tumor samples.

Per the study methods: A classifier for distant metastasis in papillary thyroid cancer was constructed using CDR3 differences observed across clinicopathological groups. Through MiXCR, TCRdb re-clonotyped the PCR reads. For this entry, the V and J calls and clone size follow TCRdb and not the study's own pipeline. The data show around 20,000 clones, under 35% seen once. Thyroid surgery took place with no prior treatment in any patient. The CDR3 spans 16 residues. The germline gives CDR1 SGHAT, CDR2 FQDESV (reference sequence). V lost 2 bases and J 3 bases, leaving 13 bases between the germline ends. Concerning this clone: The antigen is not known.

Sample: blood. The V and J genes are TRBV11-1 and TRBJ2-2; D is unresolved. The TCR comes from a female donor with papillary thyroid cancer or a benign thyroid nodule (not recorded which). Some clones in this sample may be carry-over from other donors' samples. CDR3 residues: CASSLSPRSYTGELFF. The CDR3 DNA reads TGTGCCAGCAGCTTATCCCCCAGGTCCTACACCGGGGAGCTGTTTTTT.